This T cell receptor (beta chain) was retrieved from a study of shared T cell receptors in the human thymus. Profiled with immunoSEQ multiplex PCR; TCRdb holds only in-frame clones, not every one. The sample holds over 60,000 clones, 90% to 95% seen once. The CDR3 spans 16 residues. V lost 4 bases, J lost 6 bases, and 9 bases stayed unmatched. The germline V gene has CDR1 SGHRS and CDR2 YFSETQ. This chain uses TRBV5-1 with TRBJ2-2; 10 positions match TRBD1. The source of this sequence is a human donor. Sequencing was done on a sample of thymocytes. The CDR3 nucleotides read TGCGCCAGCAGCCGAATCGGGACAGGGGAGGCCGGGGAGCTGTTTTTT. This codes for CASSRIGTGEAGELFF.